This TCR beta chain was sequenced during a study of post-analysis software for immune sequencing data. About the research overall: Patients with relapsing-remitting, secondary progressive and progressive-relapsing multiple sclerosis courses were all represented. Study-wide points: Clustering by F measure revealed strong co-clustering among samples prepared together in one batch. Relative to controls, patients had several TRBV segments at higher frequency, with TRBV5-6, TRBV5-1 and TRBV20-1 among these. Versus controls, multiple sclerosis patients showed significantly lower diversity (normalized Chao1).

The CDR3 totals 14 residues. Germline CDR1 MNHEY, CDR2 SVGAGI. The V end lost 5 bases, the J end lost 1 base, and 11 bases lay between the germline ends. Tagging with unique molecular identifiers was a feature of the TCR beta cDNA libraries. The yield from around 1 to 10 million T cells was around 500,000 cDNA molecules in total. MiXCR was run by TCRdb on the PCR reads, yielding one entry per CDR3 protein. The data show approximately 350,000 distinct CDR3 sequences, roughly 30% seen once. This clonotype was found a few times. Its antigen is still unknown. The receptor comes from a girl between 10 and 17 years old with multiple sclerosis. Sequenced sample: blood. V and J are TRBV6-5 and TRBJ1-1; D remains ambiguous. The DNA of the CDR3 is TGTGCCAGCAGTCCCCTCGACACGAACACTGAAGCTTTCTTT. Its protein is CASSPLDTNTEAFF.